This TCR beta chain was observed in a study of CD8 T cells in Susac syndrome. The RNA input was about 0.5 to 1 ug, and it was reverse transcribed with random hexamers. The amplification used immunoSEQ multiplex PCR on TCR beta CDR3; it spanned 54 Vbeta and 13 Jbeta. Using its own MiXCR run on the immunoSEQ multiplex PCR reads, TCRdb lists one record per CDR3 protein. The table records about 70,000 distinct CDR3 sequences, just over 95% of them present only once. Source material: CD4+ T cells from PBMCs. This sequence was found in a human donor with multiple sclerosis.

The CDR3 is CASSLRGGPDYEQYF. The CDR3 DNA reads as TGTGCCAGCAGCCTACGGGGGGGGCCTGACTACGAGCAGTACTTC. The chain combines TRBV11-2 with TRBJ2-7; TRBD2 matches 8 bases. V lost 5 bases and J lost 3; bases outside the gene matches: 9. The CDR3 has 15 amino acids. Per the germline V gene, CDR1 is SGHAT and CDR2 is FQNNGV.